This T cell receptor beta chain originates from a study of vaccination and CD4 T cells after COVID-19. Across the study: The convalescents comprised six males and four females, two of them Hispanic. The cells were exposed to overlapping spike peptides originating from SARS-CoV-2, HCoV-NL63, HCoV-OC43 and HCoV-229E for stimulation. Study findings and constraints: Convalescent patients gained a median 86.3% of their reactive clones only post-vaccination.

Treatment here: approximately 11-day PBMC culture with coronavirus spike peptide pools or control peptides (ViraFEST assay). With the Oncomine TCR Beta short-read assay, DNA from cultured CD4+ T cells was sequenced. From cultured CD4+ T cells, genomic DNA was extracted. TCRdb re-called the PCR reads through MiXCR, storing one row per CDR3 protein. The sample includes tens of thousands of distinct CDR3 sequences, over 45% of them seen just once. Note on this clonotype: Its matching antigen is unknown.

The material sequenced was CD4+ T cells from blood, cultured in vitro. This TCR was sampled from a human donor who had recovered from COVID-19.

DNA for the CDR3: TGTGCCAGCGGCCGGCACCAAGAGACCCAGTACTTC. Amino acids: CASGRHQETQYF. The V and J genes are TRBV12-3 or TRBV12-4 and TRBJ2-5; no definite D call. V was pared by 8 bases and J by 0 bases, with 7 bases between. This CDR3 is 12 amino acids long.